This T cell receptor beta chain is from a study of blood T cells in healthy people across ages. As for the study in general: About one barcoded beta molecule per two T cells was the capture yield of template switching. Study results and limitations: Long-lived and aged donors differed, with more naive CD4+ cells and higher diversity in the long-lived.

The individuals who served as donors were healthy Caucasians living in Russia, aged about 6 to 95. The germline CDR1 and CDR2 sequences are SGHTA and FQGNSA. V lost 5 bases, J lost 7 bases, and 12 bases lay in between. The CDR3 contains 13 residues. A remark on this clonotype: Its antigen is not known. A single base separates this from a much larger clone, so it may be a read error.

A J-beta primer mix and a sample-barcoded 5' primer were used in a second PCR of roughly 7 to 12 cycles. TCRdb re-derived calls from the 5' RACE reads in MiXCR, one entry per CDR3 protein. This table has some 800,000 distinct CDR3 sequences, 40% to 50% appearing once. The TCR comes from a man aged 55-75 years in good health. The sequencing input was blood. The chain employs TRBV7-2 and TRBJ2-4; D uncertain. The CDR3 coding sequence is TGTGCCAGCAGCGTAGGGCTAGAGAACATTCAGTACTTC. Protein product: CASSVGLENIQYF.